Listed here are 31 T cell receptor beta chains from one sample, sequenced in a study of blood T cell repertoires in COVID-19. The table came from immunoSEQ multiplex PCR; TCRdb's copy has only in-frame clones and leaves some out. The repertoire holds 340,000 or so clones, roughly 87% seen once, with 1% in the top ten. The sample taken for sequencing was peripheral blood. Source of these receptors: a man aged 50 to 59 with active or convalescent COVID-19.

V usage is TRBV7-9 and J usage is TRBJ1-1; maybe TRBD1 (6 bases). Looked up from germline, CDR1 is SEHNR and CDR2 is FQNEAQ (reference sequence). Trimming pared 7 bases from V and 1 base from J, leaving 22 bases between. The CDR3 extends over 17 amino acids. Here the CDR3 reads CASMVWGQITPNTEAFF. CDR3 bases: TGTGCCAGCATGGTTTGGGGGCAGATAACTCCGAACACTGAAGCTTTCTTT.

The chain links TRBV6-5 to TRBJ2-7; 8 bases agree with TRBD1. The CDR3 length is 13 residues. Trimming at V came to 7 bases and at J to 4 bases, leaving 6 bases not matched to a gene. The germline V gene has CDR1 MNHEY and CDR2 SVGAGI. The CDR3 bases are TGTGCCAGCATTGGCCAGGGGGCTTACGAGCAGTACTTC. Translating gives CASIGQGAYEQYF.

This CDR3 is CASSLASGPSYNEQFF. The CDR3 DNA reads as TGCGCCAGCAGTCTGGCTAGCGGGCCCTCCTACAATGAGCAGTTCTTC. The chain is built from TRBV10-1 and TRBJ2-1, with TRBD2 identical over 8 bases. Germline loops: CDR1 WNHNN, CDR2 SYGVQD (reference sequence). With V trimmed by 5 bases and J by 0 bases, 6 bases remained unmatched. The CDR3 is 16 amino acids.

J is TRBJ2-7 and V is TRBV6-5; maybe TRBD1 (6 bases). The germline V gene has CDR1 MNHEY and CDR2 SVGAGI. V dropped 2 bases and J dropped 6 bases, with 17 bases sitting between them. CDR3 length: 15 residues. The CDR3 region has the DNA TGTGCCAGCAGTTACACAGGGTACAAGGGTCCCGAGCAGTACTTC. This gives the protein CASSYTGYKGPEQYF.

The chain carries TRBV5-1 and TRBJ2-3; 9 bases fit TRBD2. This CDR3 contains 17 residues. The ends lost 0 bases at V and 5 bases at J; junction bases unmatched: 10. CDR1 is SGHRS and CDR2 is YFSETQ in the germline V gene. In DNA, the CDR3 is TGCGCCAGCAGCTTGGGGGCGGGAGGGCCCCCACAAGATACGCAGTATTTT. Residues: CASSLGAGGPPQDTQYF.

The chain couples TRBV18 to TRBJ2-7, with 9 bases lining up with TRBD1. Unmatched junction bases numbered 4, after V lost 3 bases and J lost 1 base. From germline, CDR1 is KGHSH and CDR2 LQKENI. The CDR3 sequence is 15 residues long. This CDR3 is CASSPRDRGSYEQYF. Here the CDR3 DNA reads TGTGCCAGCTCACCCCGCGACAGGGGGTCCTACGAGCAGTACTTC.

The chain uses TRBV5-8 and TRBJ1-1; 10 bases map to TRBD1. The CDR3 consists of 14 residues. Germline lookup yields CDR1 SGHTS and CDR2 YDEGEE. Unmatched junction bases numbered 2, after V lost 3 bases and J lost 3 bases. This CDR3 is CASSSGQGHTEAFF. In DNA, the CDR3 is TGTGCCAGCAGCTCGGGACAGGGGCACACTGAAGCTTTCTTT.

The chain employs TRBV7-2 and TRBJ2-1; D possibly corresponds to TRBD2 (6 bases). Looked up from germline, CDR1 is SGHTA and CDR2 is FQGNSA. Deletions cut 2 bases from V and 8 bases from J, with 19 bases between. The CDR3 is 16 amino acids. The CDR3 DNA reads TGTGCCAGCAGCTTATCGCCCCCGGGAGTGGGCTATGAGCAGTTCTTC. It is translated as CASSLSPPGVGYEQFF.

The rearrangement joins TRBV27 to TRBJ2-3; 8 bases fit TRBD2. Trimming at V came to 3 bases and at J to 1 base, leaving 0 bases not matched to a gene. Germline CDR1 reads MNHEY; CDR2 reads SMNVEV (reference sequence). This CDR3 spans 14 amino acids. The chain's CDR3 is CASSFSGGTDTQYF. CDR3 DNA sequence: TGTGCCAGCAGTTTTAGCGGGGGCACAGATACGCAGTATTTT.

The chain combines TRBV4-3 with TRBJ2-3; 8 bases align to TRBD2. Germline CDR1 LGHNA, CDR2 YSLEER. V lost 0 bases and J lost 6; bases outside the gene matches: 14. This CDR3 spans 18 amino acids. The CDR3 loop reads CASSQEGSVAGSTDTQYF. CDR3 bases: TGCGCCAGCAGCCAAGAAGGGTCCGTAGCGGGGTCAACCGATACGCAGTATTTT.

This chain uses TRBV9 with TRBJ2-7, with TRBD2 as a possible D gene (6 bases). This CDR3 is 13 amino acids long. CDR1 SGDLS and CDR2 YYNGEE come from the germline V gene. The V end was cut by 0 bases, the J end by 7 bases, with 11 bases between. CDR3 nucleotides: TGTGCCAGCAGCGTAGGCCCGGGGGAGGAGCAGTACTTC. As protein: CASSVGPGEEQYF.

V usage is TRBV5-6 and J usage is TRBJ2-7, with 8 bases fitting TRBD2. J was trimmed by 0 bases and V by 9 bases; bases with no gene match: 11. In germline, CDR1 is SGHDT, CDR2 YYEEEE. This CDR3 comprises 15 residues. The chain's CDR3 is CANKGTSGASYEQYF. CDR3 coding DNA: TGTGCCAACAAGGGAACTAGCGGCGCCTCCTACGAGCAGTACTTC.

V is TRBV28 and J is TRBJ1-5; 11 nucleotides line up with TRBD1. V shed 1 base, J shed 2 bases, and the junction held 7 bases outside the gene matches. CDR3 length equals 18 residues. Germline V gives CDR1 MDHEN, CDR2 SYDVKM. CDR3 sequence reads: CASSLFDLGQGGNQPQHF. Written as DNA, the CDR3 is TGTGCCAGCAGTTTATTTGACCTGGGACAGGGGGGCAATCAGCCCCAGCATTTT.

This sequence joins TRBV30 and TRBJ1-1; the D gene is possibly TRBD1 (6 bases). V was cut by 5 bases and J by 7 bases, with 11 bases left in between. The length of the CDR3 is 11 residues. Germline assignment: CDR1 GTSNPN and CDR2 SVGIG (reference sequence). The CDR3 DNA sequence: TGTGCCTGGCAGGGGCGTGGTGAAGCTTTCTTT. Its translation is CAWQGRGEAFF.

V usage is TRBV29-1 and J usage is TRBJ2-7; D is uncertain. Germline V gene sequence: CDR1 SQVTM, CDR2 ANQGSEA. This CDR3 region has 14 residues. Deletions cut 5 bases from V and 2 bases from J, with 16 bases between. CDR3: CSVMEQNGPYEQYF. The DNA for the CDR3 is TGCAGCGTTATGGAACAGAATGGTCCCTACGAGCAGTACTTC.

A single count supports this clone. V and J are TRBV3-1 (or the pseudogene TRBV3-2) and TRBJ2-3; 10 bases are shared with TRBD1. Germline CDR1 and CDR2: LGHDT and YNNKEL (reference sequence). V lost 4 bases and J lost 3; bases outside the gene matches: 4. The CDR3 sequence is 15 residues long. The CDR3 reads CASSLPGQGTDTQYF. CDR3 DNA: TGTGCCAGCAGCCTCCCGGGACAGGGGACAGATACGCAGTATTTT.

This clone was seen only once. This chain uses TRBV5-1 with TRBJ2-2; possibly TRBD2 for D (5 bases). With 0 bases removed from V and 0 bases from J, the gap between germline ends came to 12 bases. From germline, CDR1 is SGHRS and CDR2 YFSETQ. This CDR3 has 17 residues. CDR3 sequence (DNA): TGCGCCAGCAGCTTGGGTACAGCGGCCGCGAACACCGGGGAGCTGTTTTTT. Translating gives CASSLGTAAANTGELFF.

This chain uses TRBV5-1 with TRBJ1-2; D unclear. Germline assignment: CDR1 SGHRS and CDR2 YFSETQ. CDR3 length equals 15 residues. V lost 0 bases and J 0 bases, leaving 9 bases between the germline ends. The CDR3: CASSLGQNPNYGYTF. Written as DNA, the CDR3 is TGCGCCAGCAGCTTGGGTCAGAATCCTAACTATGGCTACACCTTC.

Of note for this clone: Other DNA sequences in the sample encode the same CDR3. V usage is TRBV6-2 or TRBV6-3 and J usage is TRBJ1-2, with 8 bases lining up with TRBD1. The CDR3 loop spans 13 amino acids. V was clipped by 6 bases and J by 4 bases; unmatched bases: 4. Looked up from germline, CDR1 is MNHEY and CDR2 is SVGEGT. In DNA, the CDR3 is TGTGCCAGCAGCCTCGGGACAGGCTATGGCTACACCTTC. Translating it yields CASSLGTGYGYTF.

This chain uses TRBV10-3 with TRBJ1-5; 10 bases are shared with TRBD1. Germline V gene data show CDR1 as ENHRY and CDR2 as SYGVKD. Trimming cost V 9 bases and J 4 bases; bases outside gene matches: 3. This CDR3 is built from 13 residues. CDR3 in amino acids: CAIRDRGNQPQHF. DNA of the CDR3: TGTGCCATTAGGGACAGGGGAAATCAGCCCCAGCATTTT.

This chain's CDR3 is CAISPEQGVAEAFF. CDR3 coding DNA: TGTGCCATCAGCCCGGAACAGGGCGTCGCTGAAGCTTTCTTT. The rearrangement uses TRBV10-3 and TRBJ1-1, with D possibly TRBD1 on 6 matching bases. Germline-derived CDR1 and CDR2 are ENHRY and SYGVKD. V lost 6 bases, J lost 6 bases, and 17 bases lay in between. The CDR3 length is 14 residues.

V and J are TRBV28 and TRBJ1-4; D gene unclear. Trimming shortened V by 5 bases and J by 8 bases, and 21 bases separated the two germline ends. Germline CDR1 MDHEN, CDR2 SYDVKM. This CDR3 contains 16 residues. The CDR3 loop reads CASSAGGATAAEKLFF. The DNA of the CDR3 is TGTGCCAGCAGTGCCGGAGGAGCCACAGCCGCGGAAAAACTGTTTTTT.

V and J are TRBV29-1 and TRBJ2-2, with D hard to call. V lost 4 bases and J lost 4, with 7 bases in between. Germline assignment: CDR1 SQVTM and CDR2 ANQGSEA. The CDR3 loop spans 12 amino acids. The CDR3, as DNA: TGCAGCGTTGCCCGCAGCACCGGGGAGCTGTTTTTT. It codes for CSVARSTGELFF.

The chain recombines TRBV18 with TRBJ1-2; the D gene is possibly TRBD1 (6 bases). The germline V gene has CDR1 KGHSH and CDR2 LQKENI. The CDR3 loop spans 15 amino acids. V lost 3 bases and J 6 bases, leaving 17 bases between the germline ends. This CDR3 reads CASSPPVGQIDGYTF. The CDR3 coding sequence is TGTGCCAGCTCACCCCCCGTAGGACAGATTGATGGCTACACCTTC.

This clone was counted a single time. This rearrangement joins TRBV7-2 to TRBJ2-4; perhaps TRBD2 as D (5 bases). Trimming shortened V by 2 bases and J by 6 bases, and 8 bases separated the two germline ends. CDR1 SGHTA and CDR2 FQGNSA come from the germline V gene. This CDR3 region has 13 residues. This CDR3 is CASSLKGVNIQYF. The DNA of the CDR3 is TGTGCCAGCAGCTTAAAGGGAGTAAACATTCAGTACTTC.

This clone was recorded once. The chain employs TRBV6-2 or TRBV6-3 and TRBJ2-1, with 8 bases lining up with TRBD2. This CDR3 has 16 amino acids. Per germline, CDR1 MNHEY and CDR2 SVGEGT. V gave up 0 bases and J gave up 7 bases; unmatched junction bases: 8. The CDR3 region has the DNA TGTGCCAGCAGTTACTCGGGACTAGGATTCGGGAATGAGCAGTTCTTC. The encoded protein is CASSYSGLGFGNEQFF.

In its sample, this clone was seen once. The chain employs TRBV7-9 and TRBJ2-7; a possible D gene is TRBD1 (5 bases). CDR1 and CDR2 (germline): SEHNR, FQNEAQ (reference sequence). This CDR3 has 12 residues. Trimming stripped 6 bases from V and 2 bases from J, with 8 bases between. The CDR3 reads CASSTGTYEQYF. The CDR3 nucleotides read TGTGCCAGCAGTACAGGTACCTACGAGCAGTACTTC.

CDR3 nucleotides: TGTGCCAGCAGCCGACGACAGGGGGCCATCGGCTACACCTTC. This gives the protein CASSRRQGAIGYTF. V and J are TRBV28 and TRBJ1-2, with 10 positions matching TRBD1. The CDR3 has 14 residues. Germline values: CDR1 MDHEN, CDR2 SYDVKM. Trimming cost V 6 bases and J 8 bases; bases outside gene matches: 9.

The J gene is TRBJ2-3, the V gene TRBV5-1; the D gene is possibly TRBD1 (5 bases). This CDR3 is built from 13 residues. Germline CDR1 is SGHRS and CDR2 is YFSETQ. V dropped 1 base and J dropped 4 bases, with 7 bases sitting between them. CDR3 bases: TGCGCCAGCAGCTTGATAGGGGCAGATACGCAGTATTTT. Translating gives CASSLIGADTQYF.

A note on this clone: At one boundary the junction diverges from the germline segment, which might be a read error. The chain combines TRBV6-1 with TRBJ1-3; 7 bases align to TRBD1. The germline V gene has CDR1 MNHNS and CDR2 SASEGT. This CDR3 has 14 amino acids. The CDR3 here is CASREGGTGNTIYF. In DNA form, the CDR3 reads TGTGCCAGCAGAGAAGGGGGCACTGGAAACACCATATATTTT.

The chain carries TRBV6-5 and TRBJ2-5; D is possibly TRBD2 (6 bases). There are 12 residues in the CDR3. V was trimmed by 6 bases and J by 3 bases, leaving 8 bases between them. CDR1 is MNHEY, CDR2 SVGAGI, per germline. This chain's CDR3 is CASRKREETQYF. The CDR3 nucleotides read TGTGCCAGCAGGAAGCGGGAAGAGACCCAGTACTTC.